Sequencing of this T cell receptor (beta chain) was carried out in a study of patients and donors after allogeneic stem cell transplantation. A single record per CDR3 protein comes from TCRdb applying MiXCR to the RT-PCR reads. Of around 30,000 distinct CDR3 sequences listed, 35% to 40% were seen once; the top ten hold 76%. With V trimmed by 3 bases and J by 4 bases, 16 bases remained unmatched. The CDR3 runs to 18 residues. The germline gives CDR1 DFQATT, CDR2 SNEGSKA (reference sequence). Sequencing was done on a sample of blood, either unsorted or a sorted T cell fraction (not recorded which). The chain joins TRBV20-1 to TRBJ2-1, with 9 bases aligning to TRBD2. The TCR sequence derives from a human donor who was either an allogeneic HSCT recipient or a stem cell or donor lymphocyte infusion donor (not recorded which). It is not recorded whose cells these are; they may come from a transplant donor. The chain's CDR3 is CSARQASPVAGDYNEQFF. CDR3 DNA sequence: TGCAGTGCTAGGCAAGCCTCGCCGGTAGCGGGAGATTACAATGAGCAGTTCTTC.